The 12 T cell receptor beta chains listed next were all sequenced from one sample in a study of blood T cell repertoires in COVID-19. The method was immunoSEQ multiplex PCR; TCRdb's version includes in-frame clones alone and lacks a portion of them. In the table there are tens of thousands of clones, over 80% of which are singletons. The source material was peripheral blood. The receptors here all came from a man in his fifties with active or convalescent COVID-19.

This clone was recorded a few times. The chain links TRBV6-5 to TRBJ1-1; TRBD1 is a possible D gene (6 bases). There are 13 residues in the CDR3. Germline V gene data show CDR1 as MNHEY and CDR2 as SVGAGI. Between the trimmed V and J ends, which lost 4 bases and 5 bases, there was a span of 11 bases. The CDR3 DNA is TGTGCCAGCAGTTCGGCAGGGGAAACTGAAGCTTTCTTT. It yields the protein CASSSAGETEAFF.

This rearrangement joins TRBV5-6 to TRBJ1-3, with D tentatively TRBD1 (5 bases). The CDR3 is 15 residues long. Germline lookup yields CDR1 SGHDT and CDR2 YYEEEE. Trimming left V 4 bases short and J 0 bases short, with 11 bases between. For the CDR3, the DNA is TGTGCCAGCAGCGGATCGGACACCTCTGGAAACACCATATATTTT. Protein: CASSGSDTSGNTIYF.

J is TRBJ2-7 and V is TRBV7-9, with TRBD2 as a possible D gene (5 bases). V was clipped by 1 base and J by 6 bases, with 10 bases between them. Germline CDR1 SEHNR, CDR2 FQNEAQ (reference sequence). The CDR3 contains 13 residues. CDR3 loop: CASSLGQAGEQYF. The CDR3 coding sequence is TGTGCCAGCAGCTTAGGGCAGGCGGGCGAGCAGTACTTC. Full variable domain (missing parts from reference TRBV7-9 and TRBJ2-7): DTGVSQNPRHKITKRGQNVTFRCDPISEHNRLYWYRQTLGQGPEFLTYFQNEAQLEKSRLLSDRFSAERPKGSFSTLEIQRTEQGDSAMYLCASSLGQAGEQYFGPGTRLTVT.

This chain connects TRBV28 to TRBJ2-1; TRBD2 agrees at 10 bases. Germline V gives CDR1 MDHEN, CDR2 SYDVKM. This CDR3 has 17 residues. J was trimmed by 6 bases and V by 1 base; bases with no gene match: 9. The CDR3 region has the DNA TGTGCCAGCAGTTTATCAGCGGGAGGGCCCGAAGGCAATGAGCAGTTCTTC. Its translation is CASSLSAGGPEGNEQFF.

V and J are TRBV7-9 and TRBJ1-2; 7 bases agree with TRBD1. The germline gives CDR1 SEHNR, CDR2 FQNEAQ (reference sequence). This CDR3 is built from 13 residues. V was pared by 0 bases and J by 8 bases, with 3 bases of the junction left unmatched. The DNA for the CDR3 is TGTGCCAGCAGCTTAGCACAGGGGCTCGGCTACACCTTC. Translation gives CASSLAQGLGYTF.

This clone has just one count. The chain uses TRBV15 and TRBJ1-2; TRBD1 matches 8 bases. This CDR3 is built from 15 residues. Unmatched junction bases numbered 6, after V lost 2 bases and J lost 4 bases. CDR1 and CDR2 (germline): LNHNV, YYDKDF (reference sequence). CDR3 DNA sequence: TGTGCCACCAGCAGAAGACCGGGACAGGTCTATGGCTACACCTTC. This translates into CATSRRPGQVYGYTF.

V and J are TRBV19 and TRBJ2-1, with 9 bases matching TRBD1. The CDR3 is made up of 16 amino acids. CDR1 and CDR2 from the germline V gene are LNHDA and SQIVND (reference sequence). Losses at the gene ends were 4 bases for V and 4 bases for J; bases not matched to a gene: 8. The CDR3 is CASSNPGTGRYNEQFF. DNA of the CDR3: TGTGCCAGTAGTAACCCCGGGACAGGGCGTTACAATGAGCAGTTCTTC.

The V call is TRBV7-9, the J call TRBJ2-3; TRBD2 might be the D (6 bases). From germline, CDR1 is SEHNR and CDR2 FQNEAQ (reference sequence). Trimming pared 5 bases from V and 2 bases from J, leaving 17 bases between. CDR3 size: 16 residues. The chain's CDR3 is CASSPSGRTTTDTQYF. The DNA of the CDR3 is TGTGCCAGCAGCCCCTCGGGTCGGACTACCACAGATACGCAGTATTTT. Full variable domain (rest looked up from reference TRBV7-9 and TRBJ2-3): DTGVSQNPRHKITKRGQNVTFRCDPISEHNRLYWYRQTLGQGPEFLTYFQNEAQLEKSRLLSDRFSAERPKGSFSTLEIQRTEQGDSAMYLCASSPSGRTTTDTQYFGPGTRLTVL.

The chain combines TRBV11-2 with TRBJ2-7; 12 bases match TRBD2. Germline CDR1 reads SGHAT; CDR2 reads FQNNGV. With 5 bases clipped from V and 3 bases from J, the junction kept 2 bases outside the gene matches. CDR3 length: 14 amino acids. This CDR3 reads CASSQLAGGYEQYF. CDR3 bases: TGTGCCAGCAGCCAACTAGCGGGAGGCTACGAGCAGTACTTC.

The V gene is TRBV28, the J gene TRBJ1-5, with a possible D match to TRBD1 (5 bases). The ends were cut back, 4 bases at V and 2 bases at J, with 6 bases in the middle. The CDR3 covers 13 residues. Looked up from germline, CDR1 is MDHEN and CDR2 is SYDVKM. The CDR3 sequence is CASSSTGNQPQHF. DNA of the CDR3: TGTGCCAGCAGTTCGACAGGCAATCAGCCCCAGCATTTT.

This sequence joins TRBV27 and TRBJ2-7, with 7 positions matching TRBD1. This CDR3 is 12 amino acids long. J was trimmed by 2 bases and V by 11 bases; bases with no gene match: 6. The germline V gene encodes CDR1 MNHEY and CDR2 SMNVEV (reference sequence). CDR3 bases: TGTGCCGCCCGACAGGGACCCTACGAGCAGTACTTC. Amino acid sequence: CAARQGPYEQYF.

The genes are TRBV10-1 and TRBJ2-1; 10 bases line up with TRBD1. This CDR3 has 15 residues. Germline V gene lookup returns CDR1 WNHNN and CDR2 SYGVQD (reference sequence). J was trimmed by 3 bases and V by 4 bases; bases with no gene match: 3. The CDR3 coding sequence is TGCGCCAGCAGTGGTAGGACAGGGGGCTACAATGAGCAGTTCTTC. Translated, it gives CASSGRTGGYNEQFF.